The next 25 T cell receptor beta chains were all read from a single sample in a study of yellow fever vaccine responses in identical twins. Using its own MiXCR run on the RT-PCR reads, TCRdb lists one record per CDR3 protein. The sample yields 4,500 to 5,500 distinct CDR3 sequences, approximately 90% seen once. Sequenced material: T cells from blood (PBMCs), unsorted or a sorted subset (not recorded which), taken before or after yellow fever vaccination (not recorded which). These receptors were taken from a woman younger than 30 who received the yellow fever vaccine.

The rearrangement joins TRBV25-1 to TRBJ1-2; 7 nucleotides align to TRBD1. The V and J ends lost 5 bases and 7 bases, in that order; junction bases with no gene match: 10. This CDR3 is built from 14 residues. The germline gives CDR1 MGHDK, CDR2 SYGVNS. The CDR3 here is CASSRPQDRAGYTF. In DNA form, the CDR3 reads TGTGCCAGCAGTCGACCCCAAGACAGGGCTGGCTACACCTTC.

This clonotype was detected only a few times. The chain links TRBV11-1 to TRBJ1-1, with D possibly matching TRBD1 (5 bases). Between the trimmed V and J ends, which lost 2 bases and 8 bases, there was a span of 9 bases. Germline lookup yields CDR1 SGHAT and CDR2 FQDESV (reference sequence). This CDR3 spans 12 amino acids. The CDR3 is CASSLSGREAFF. The DNA for the CDR3 is TGTGCCAGCAGCTTATCAGGGAGGGAAGCTTTCTTT. The whole variable domain, filled in from reference TRBV11-1 and TRBJ1-1, reads EAEVAQSPRYKITEKSQAVAFWCDPISGHATLYWYRQILGQGPELLVQFQDESVVDDSQLPKDRFSAERLKGVDSTLKIQPAELGDSAMYLCASSLSGREAFFGQGTRLTVV.

The genes are TRBV20-1 and TRBJ2-7; 7 nucleotides agree with TRBD2. The CDR3 has 15 residues. CDR1 is DFQATT, CDR2 SNEGSKA, per germline (reference sequence). V lost 4 bases and J lost 3; bases outside the gene matches: 12. CDR3 DNA: TGCAGTGCTATCCACTCGAGCGGGGAGGGCTACGAGCAGTACTTC. Its translation is CSAIHSSGEGYEQYF.

This clonotype was seen once. The chain uses TRBV13 and TRBJ2-5, with 14 bases identical to TRBD2. J lost 5 bases, V lost 6 bases, and 5 bases had no gene match. Per germline, CDR1 PRHDT and CDR2 FYEKMQ (reference sequence). The CDR3 extends over 15 amino acids. The CDR3 loop is CASSVGLAGVETQYF. For the CDR3, the DNA is TGTGCCAGCAGTGTGGGACTAGCGGGAGTTGAGACCCAGTACTTC.

The rearrangement uses TRBV20-1 and TRBJ2-5, with D unresolved. Trimming left V 0 bases short and J 1 base short, with 9 bases between. CDR1 is DFQATT and CDR2 is SNEGSKA in the germline V gene (reference sequence). The CDR3 is made up of 14 amino acids. For the CDR3, the DNA is TGCAGTGCTAGAGATTTCGGCCTCCAAGAGACCCAGTACTTC. Its translation: CSARDFGLQETQYF.

V gene TRBV27 combines with J gene TRBJ2-4, with 13 bases aligning to TRBD2. CDR3 length equals 14 residues. CDR1 and CDR2 from the germline V gene are MNHEY and SMNVEV (reference sequence). After removal of 6 bases from V and 8 bases from J, the junction contained 4 bases not matched to a gene. Here the CDR3 reads CASSGLAGADIQYF. In DNA, the CDR3 is TGTGCCAGCAGCGGACTAGCGGGAGCGGACATTCAGTACTTC.

The chain employs TRBV12-3 or TRBV12-4 and TRBJ1-1; no clear D gene. The CDR3 is 13 residues long. The V and J ends lost 7 bases and 1 base respectively, with 10 bases between them. The CDR3 sequence: CASMRDPNTEAFF. CDR3 nucleotide sequence: TGTGCCAGCATGAGAGACCCGAACACTGAAGCTTTCTTT.

This chain joins TRBV28 and TRBJ2-2, with 7 bases identical to TRBD2. Germline assignment: CDR1 MDHEN and CDR2 SYDVKM. This CDR3 is 16 amino acids long. Trimming removed 3 bases from V and 7 bases from J; junction bases left unmatched: 11. CDR3 region: CASSFSRLAVGGELFF. In DNA form, the CDR3 reads TGTGCCAGCAGTTTTTCCCGACTAGCCGTAGGCGGGGAGCTGTTTTTT. Filled out from reference TRBV28 and TRBJ2-2, the complete variable domain reads DVKVTQSSRYLVKRTGEKVFLECVQDMDHENMFWYRQDPGLGLRLIYFSYDVKMKEKGDIPEGYSVSREKKERFSLILESASTNQTSMYLCASSFSRLAVGGELFFGEGSRLTVL.

This sequence joins TRBV3-1 and TRBJ2-1; D gene ambiguous. V gave up 4 bases and J gave up 7 bases, with 5 bases separating them. The V gene's germline CDR1 is LGHDT and CDR2 YNNKEL (reference sequence). This CDR3 region has 11 residues. The DNA for the CDR3 is TGTGCCAGCAGCCGCGGAAATGAGCAGTTCTTC. Protein: CASSRGNEQFF.

The J gene is TRBJ2-6, the V gene TRBV24-1, with D perhaps matching TRBD1 (6 bases). Trimming took 6 bases from V and 2 from J, leaving 10 bases between them. CDR1 KGHDR and CDR2 SFDVKD come from the germline V gene. This CDR3 region has 15 residues. This CDR3 reads CATSTGQTGANVLTF. The CDR3 region has the DNA TGTGCCACCAGTACCGGACAGACTGGGGCCAACGTCCTGACTTTC.

This chain links TRBV7-2 with TRBJ1-1, with D possibly being TRBD1 (6 bases). Germline V gene data show CDR1 as SGHTA and CDR2 as FQGNSA. This CDR3 region has 13 residues. Trimming took off 3 bases at V and 5 bases at J, with 10 bases between the two ends. CDR3 coding DNA: TGTGCCAGCAGCTTGACAGGATTAACTGAAGCTTTCTTT. The encoded protein is CASSLTGLTEAFF.

The genes are TRBV18 and TRBJ1-2; D gene uncertain. Germline V CDR1 and CDR2: KGHSH, LQKENI. The CDR3 is made up of 14 amino acids. Between the trimmed V and J ends, which lost 4 bases and 4 bases, there was a span of 13 bases. The CDR3 spells CASSLTDKIYGYTF. The CDR3 DNA is TGTGCCAGCTCACTCACCGACAAGATCTATGGCTACACCTTC.

This chain joins TRBV6-4 and TRBJ2-7; 7 bases map to TRBD1. The CDR3 runs 14 residues. The V gene's germline CDR1 is MRHNA and CDR2 SNTAGT. Unmatched junction bases numbered 7, after V lost 6 bases and J lost 2 bases. This CDR3 reads CASSRDSSTYEQYF. The CDR3, as DNA: TGTGCCAGCAGCCGGGACAGTTCTACCTACGAGCAGTACTTC.

The V call is TRBV19, the J call TRBJ1-5; D gene uncertain. Trimming took off 7 bases at V and 11 bases at J, with 15 bases between the two ends. This CDR3 comprises 12 residues. The germline V gene has CDR1 LNHDA and CDR2 SQIVND (reference sequence). In DNA, the CDR3 is TGTGCCAGTACGGGAGGGCCTTTTTCCCAGCATTTT. Protein sequence: CASTGGPFSQHF.

The V and J genes are TRBV7-9 and TRBJ2-5; D remains ambiguous. Germline loops: CDR1 SEHNR, CDR2 FQNEAQ (reference sequence). The V and J ends lost 4 bases and 3 bases respectively, with 3 bases between them. The CDR3 covers 11 residues. Here the CDR3 reads CASSYEETQYF. The DNA of the CDR3 is TGTGCCAGCAGCTATGAAGAGACCCAGTACTTC. Full variable domain (remainder filled in from reference TRBV7-9 and TRBJ2-5): DTGVSQNPRHKITKRGQNVTFRCDPISEHNRLYWYRQTLGQGPEFLTYFQNEAQLEKSRLLSDRFSAERPKGSFSTLEIQRTEQGDSAMYLCASSYEETQYFGPGTRLLVL.

J is TRBJ2-1 and V is TRBV29-1; possibly TRBD1 for D (6 bases). The CDR3 runs 18 residues. Between the trimmed V and J ends, which lost 3 bases and 0 bases, there was a span of 21 bases. Germline assignment: CDR1 SQVTM and CDR2 ANQGSEA. CDR3 protein: CSVEGAFGMASSYNEQFF. In DNA, the CDR3 is TGCAGCGTTGAGGGGGCTTTTGGCATGGCGAGCTCCTACAATGAGCAGTTCTTC.

The chain recombines TRBV6-2 or TRBV6-3 with TRBJ1-2, with a tentative D call TRBD1 (5 bases). CDR3 length: 15 amino acids. Germline-derived CDR1 and CDR2 are MNHEY and SVGEGT. V was cut by 0 bases and J by 4 bases, with 12 bases left in between. CDR3 bases: TGTGCCAGCAGTTACTCTATAGGCGGGACCTATGGCTACACCTTC. This codes for CASSYSIGGTYGYTF.

The rearrangement links TRBV28 to TRBJ2-1; D unresolved. CDR1 is MDHEN and CDR2 is SYDVKM in the germline V gene. Trimming pared 6 bases from V and 10 bases from J, leaving 13 bases between. CDR3 length equals 12 residues. The CDR3 reads CASSHPFGEQFF. DNA of the CDR3: TGTGCCAGCAGCCACCCTTTCGGGGAGCAGTTCTTC. Full variable domain (remainder filled in from reference TRBV28 and TRBJ2-1): DVKVTQSSRYLVKRTGEKVFLECVQDMDHENMFWYRQDPGLGLRLIYFSYDVKMKEKGDIPEGYSVSREKKERFSLILESASTNQTSMYLCASSHPFGEQFFGPGTRLTVL.

In DNA form, the CDR3 reads TGTGCCAGCAGCTTAGGAGTTCCGGCGGAAACCCAGTACTTC. It codes for CASSLGVPAETQYF. The V gene is TRBV5-4, the J gene TRBJ2-5; D gene unclear. Looked up from germline, CDR1 is SGHNT and CDR2 is YYREEE (reference sequence). The CDR3 contains 14 residues. V lost 2 bases to trimming and J lost 8 bases, with 16 bases between them.

V is TRBV18 and J is TRBJ1-4, with a possible D match to TRBD1 (5 bases). The germline gives CDR1 KGHSH, CDR2 LQKENI. V lost 3 bases, J lost 6 bases, and 11 bases lay in between. The CDR3 has 14 amino acids. DNA of the CDR3: TGTGCCAGCTCACCGGGAAGGGGAGATGAAAAACTGTTTTTT. It is translated as CASSPGRGDEKLFF.

This chain uses TRBV11-1 with TRBJ2-2, with TRBD1 as a possible D gene (6 bases). Looked up from germline, CDR1 is SGHAT and CDR2 is FQDESV (reference sequence). Deletions cut 5 bases from V and 3 bases from J, with 16 bases between. The CDR3 covers 16 residues. For the CDR3, the DNA is TGTGCCAGCAGCCTCGAAGGGAAGGGGGACACCGGGGAGCTGTTTTTT. This codes for CASSLEGKGDTGELFF.

The chain recombines TRBV12-3 or TRBV12-4 with TRBJ2-5; 10 bases agree with TRBD2. V trimming: 8 bases; J trimming: 0 bases; junction bases outside the gene matches: 6. This CDR3 region has 15 residues. For the CDR3, the DNA is TGTGCCAGCGGAGTAACTAGCGGGGACCAAGAGACCCAGTACTTC. Translation gives CASGVTSGDQETQYF.

The rearrangement uses TRBV27 and TRBJ2-2; possibly TRBD1 for D (6 bases). V dropped 2 bases and J dropped 9 bases, with 10 bases sitting between them. Germline assignment: CDR1 MNHEY and CDR2 SMNVEV (reference sequence). The CDR3 loop spans 13 amino acids. CDR3 loop: CASSLTDSRELFF. As DNA, the CDR3 is TGTGCCAGCAGTTTAACGGACAGCCGGGAGCTGTTTTTT.

The chain uses TRBV7-6 and TRBJ2-7; no clear D. The CDR3 sequence is 15 residues long. The V end lost 8 bases, the J end lost 4 bases, and 21 bases lay between the germline ends. Germline CDR1 SGHVS, CDR2 FNYEAQ. In DNA form, the CDR3 reads TGTGCCAGCTCCCCGGTGGGTAGGAGTCGGTACGAGCAGTACTTC. Translated, it gives CASSPVGRSRYEQYF.

The genes are TRBV10-3 and TRBJ2-2; no clear D gene. Germline CDR1 ENHRY, CDR2 SYGVKD. The CDR3 contains 12 residues. Trimming took off 2 bases at V and 5 bases at J, with 3 bases between the two ends. DNA of the CDR3: TGTGCCATCAGTGAGGAAACCGGGGAGCTGTTTTTT. Its translation: CAISEETGELFF.